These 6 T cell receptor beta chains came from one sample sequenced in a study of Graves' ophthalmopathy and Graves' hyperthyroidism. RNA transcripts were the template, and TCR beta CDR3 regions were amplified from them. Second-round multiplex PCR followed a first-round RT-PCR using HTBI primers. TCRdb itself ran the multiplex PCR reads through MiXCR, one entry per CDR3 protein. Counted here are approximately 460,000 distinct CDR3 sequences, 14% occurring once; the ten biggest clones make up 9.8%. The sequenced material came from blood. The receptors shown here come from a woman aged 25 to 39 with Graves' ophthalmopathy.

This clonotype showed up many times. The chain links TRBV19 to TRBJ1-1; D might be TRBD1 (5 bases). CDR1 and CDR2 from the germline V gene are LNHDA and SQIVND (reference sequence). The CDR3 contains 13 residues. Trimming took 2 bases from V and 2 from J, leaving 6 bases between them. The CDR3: CASSIRGNTEAFF. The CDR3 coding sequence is TGTGCCAGTAGTATACGGGGCAACACTGAAGCTTTCTTT.

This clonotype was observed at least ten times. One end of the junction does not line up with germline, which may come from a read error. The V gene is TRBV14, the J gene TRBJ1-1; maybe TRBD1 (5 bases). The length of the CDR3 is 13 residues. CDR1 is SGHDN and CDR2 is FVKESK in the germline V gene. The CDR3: CASSHLWGTETFF. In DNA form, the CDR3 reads TGTGCCAGCAGCCACCTCTGGGGGACTGAAACTTTCTTT. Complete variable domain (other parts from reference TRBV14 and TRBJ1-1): EAGVTQFPSHSVIEKGQTVTLRCDPISGHDNLYWYRRVMGKEIKFLLHFVKESKQDESGMPNNRFLAERTGGTYSTLKVQPAELEDSGVYFCASSHLWGTETFFGQGTRLTVV.

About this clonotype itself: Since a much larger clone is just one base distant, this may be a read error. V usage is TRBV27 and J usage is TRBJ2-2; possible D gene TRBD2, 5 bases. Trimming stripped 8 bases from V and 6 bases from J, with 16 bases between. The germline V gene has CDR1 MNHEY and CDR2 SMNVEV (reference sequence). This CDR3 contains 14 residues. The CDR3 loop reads CASARGSWSGELFF. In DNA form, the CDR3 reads TGTGCCAGCGCCAGAGGGAGCTGGTCCGGGGAGCTGTTTTTT.

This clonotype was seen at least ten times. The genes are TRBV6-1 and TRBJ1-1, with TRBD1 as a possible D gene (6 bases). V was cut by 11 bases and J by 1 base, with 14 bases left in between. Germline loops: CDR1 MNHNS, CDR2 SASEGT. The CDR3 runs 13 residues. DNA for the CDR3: TGTGCCGGTCAACAGGGAGAGAACACTGAAGCTTTCTTT. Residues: CAGQQGENTEAFF.

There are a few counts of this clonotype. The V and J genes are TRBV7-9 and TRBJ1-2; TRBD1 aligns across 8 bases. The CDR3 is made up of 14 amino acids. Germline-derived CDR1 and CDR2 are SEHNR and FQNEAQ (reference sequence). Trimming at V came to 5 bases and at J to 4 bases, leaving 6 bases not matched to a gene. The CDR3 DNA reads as TGTGCCAGCAGCCAAGGGACAGGAGGCTATGGCTACACCTTC. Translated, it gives CASSQGTGGYGYTF.

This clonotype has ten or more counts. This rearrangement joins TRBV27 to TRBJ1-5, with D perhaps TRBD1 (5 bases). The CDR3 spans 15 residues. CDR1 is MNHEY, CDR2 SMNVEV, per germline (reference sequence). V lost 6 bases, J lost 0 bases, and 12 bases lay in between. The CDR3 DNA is TGTGCCAGCAGCCTCCTCGGGGGTAGCAATCAGCCCCAGCATTTT. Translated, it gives CASSLLGGSNQPQHF.